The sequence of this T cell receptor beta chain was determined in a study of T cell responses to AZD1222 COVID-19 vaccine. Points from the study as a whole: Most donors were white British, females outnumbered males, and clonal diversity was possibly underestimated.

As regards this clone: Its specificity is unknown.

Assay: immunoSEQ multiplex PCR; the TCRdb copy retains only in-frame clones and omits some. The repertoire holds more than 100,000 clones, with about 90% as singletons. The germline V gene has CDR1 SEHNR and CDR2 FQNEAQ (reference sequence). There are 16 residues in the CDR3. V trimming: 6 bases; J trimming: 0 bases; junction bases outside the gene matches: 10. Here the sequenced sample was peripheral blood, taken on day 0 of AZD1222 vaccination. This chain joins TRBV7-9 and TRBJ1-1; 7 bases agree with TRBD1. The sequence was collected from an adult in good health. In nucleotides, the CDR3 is TGTGCCAGCAGGGCGGGACAGTCTATGATGAACACTGAAGCTTTCTTT. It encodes CASRAGQSMMNTEAFF.